The clone carrying this T cell receptor (beta chain) was seen ten or more times. V dropped 1 base and J dropped 4; count of bases not matched to a gene: 7. Germline lookup yields CDR1 LGHDT and CDR2 YNNKEL (reference sequence). The length of the CDR3 is 16 residues. Molecular barcoding with unique molecular identifiers was used for the TCRbeta library. TCRdb itself ran the PCR reads through MiXCR, one entry per CDR3 protein. The top ten hold 4.5% to 7% of the sample, which has 400,000 to 500,000 distinct CDR3 sequences, 11% seen once. This specimen comes from a study of T-cell reconstitution after alpha-beta-depleted transplantation in children.

This specimen was PBMCs from the stem cell graft donor, taken from the stem cell graft. This TCR was sampled from a human donor who donated a stem cell graft to a child with acute myeloid leukemia. V gene TRBV3-1 combines with J gene TRBJ2-3; 8 positions match TRBD2. This chain's CDR3 is CASSQASGSGSDTQYF. The CDR3 nucleotides are TGTGCCAGCAGCCAAGCCAGCGGGAGTGGCTCAGATACGCAGTATTTT.